The 13 T cell receptor beta chains presented below share a single source sample, sequenced in a study of CXCR4 blockade with PD-1 therapy in pancreatic cancer. Profiling relied on immunoSEQ multiplex PCR, and the TCRdb table lists in-frame clones only, not all of them. The data hold about 7,400 clones, with around 53% observed a single time. Input material: tumor tissue. Every receptor here comes from a human donor with pancreatic ductal adenocarcinoma.

The rearrangement joins TRBV5-1 to TRBJ2-5; 7 bases align to TRBD1. The CDR3 totals 14 residues. Germline V gives CDR1 SGHRS, CDR2 YFSETQ. J gave up 5 bases and V 2 bases, and 6 bases lay outside the gene matches. CDR3 loop: CASSLQGRGETQYF. Here the CDR3 DNA reads TGCGCCAGCAGCTTACAGGGGCGAGGGGAGACCCAGTACTTC.

The chain uses TRBV5-1 and TRBJ2-7, with D maybe TRBD1 (7 bases). Germline V lookup: CDR1 SGHRS, CDR2 YFSETQ. Trimming took 1 base from V and 6 from J, leaving 17 bases between them. This CDR3 has 15 residues. The CDR3 reads CASSLYSRGEVEQYF. Written as DNA, the CDR3 is TGCGCCAGCAGCTTGTATAGCAGGGGGGAGGTCGAGCAGTACTTC. Complete variable domain (other parts from reference TRBV5-1 and TRBJ2-7): KAGVTQTPRYLIKTRGQQVTLSCSPISGHRSVSWYQQTPGQGLQFLFEYFSETQRNKGNFPGRFSGRQFSNSRSEMNVSTLELGDSALYLCASSLYSRGEVEQYFGPGTRLTVT.

The chain is built from TRBV19 and TRBJ2-5, with D unclear. V was pared by 3 bases and J by 3 bases, with 17 bases between. Germline V lookup: CDR1 LNHDA, CDR2 SQIVND (reference sequence). The CDR3 runs to 16 residues. CDR3 nucleotides: TGTGCCAGTAGTATCGACCCGACTGAATTGAAAGAGACCCAGTACTTC. Protein sequence: CASSIDPTELKETQYF.

This clone is categorized as medium-sized (0.01 to 0.1%). The rearrangement links TRBV11-3 to TRBJ1-1; D remains unclear. Germline V lookup: CDR1 SGHNT, CDR2 YENEEA. The CDR3 contains 15 residues. Trimming took 5 bases from V and 3 from J, leaving 16 bases between them. Here the CDR3 reads CASSPHARCDTEAFF. The CDR3 region has the DNA TGTGCCAGCAGCCCCCATGCAAGGTGTGACACTGAAGCTTTCTTT. Supplemented by reference TRBV11-3 and TRBJ1-1, the full variable domain reads EAGVVQSPRYKIIEKKQPVAFWCNPISGHNTLYWYLQNLGQGPELLIRYENEEAVDDSQLPKDRFSAERLKGVDSTLKIQPAELGDSAVYLCASSPHARCDTEAFFGQGTRLTVV.

This clone was counted ten times or more. This chain joins TRBV11-3 and TRBJ2-5, with 7 bases identical to TRBD2. Germline V CDR1 and CDR2: SGHNT, YENEEA. The length of the CDR3 is 14 residues. After removal of 6 bases from V and 5 bases from J, the junction contained 9 bases not matched to a gene. The CDR3 spells CASRSGAAGETQYF. The CDR3 nucleotides are TGTGCCAGCAGGTCCGGGGCAGCGGGGGAGACCCAGTACTTC.

V is TRBV19 and J is TRBJ2-3, with D unresolved. This CDR3 region has 14 residues. Germline assignment: CDR1 LNHDA and CDR2 SQIVND (reference sequence). V was clipped by 8 bases and J by 3 bases, with 15 bases between them. The CDR3 loop reads CASGENRLTDTQYF. The DNA of the CDR3 is TGTGCCAGTGGCGAAAACCGGCTAACAGATACGCAGTATTTT. Filled out from reference TRBV19 and TRBJ2-3, the complete variable domain reads DGGITQSPKYLFRKEGQNVTLSCEQNLNHDAMYWYRQDPGQGLRLIYYSQIVNDFQKGDIAEGYSVSREKKESFPLTVTSAQKNPTAFYLCASGENRLTDTQYFGPGTRLTVL.

The rearrangement joins TRBV5-1 to TRBJ1-6; a possible D gene is TRBD1 (5 bases). The germline gives CDR1 SGHRS, CDR2 YFSETQ. The CDR3 runs to 15 residues. The germline V and J ends were trimmed by 8 bases and 9 bases, with 21 bases remaining between them. The CDR3 here is CASTPYDSRGSPLHF. The CDR3 DNA reads TGCGCCAGTACCCCGTACGACAGTAGGGGTTCACCCCTCCACTTT.

This clone was observed a handful of times. The chain joins TRBV11-3 to TRBJ2-5; D call uncertain. This CDR3 region has 14 residues. The V end lost 5 bases, the J end lost 3 bases, and 13 bases lay between the germline ends. Per germline, CDR1 SGHNT and CDR2 YENEEA. The CDR3 sequence: CASSLEPGEETQYF. The CDR3 coding sequence is TGTGCCAGCAGCCTCGAGCCTGGAGAAGAGACCCAGTACTTC.

The V gene is TRBV25-1, the J gene TRBJ1-6; tentatively, D is TRBD1 (5 bases). CDR1 and CDR2 from the germline V gene are MGHDK and SYGVNS. The CDR3 is 15 amino acids. V gave up 4 bases and J gave up 7 bases, with 14 bases separating them. CDR3 sequence (DNA): TGTGCCAGCAGTGCCGCTTTGGGGGAGAATTCACCCCTCCACTTT. Translated, it gives CASSAALGENSPLHF.

This clone has just a few counts. This chain joins TRBV6-8 and TRBJ1-3; D ambiguous. V gave up 8 bases and J gave up 0 bases, with 8 bases separating them. Germline CDR1 is MNHGY and CDR2 is SAAAGT. The CDR3 runs 13 residues. The CDR3 here is CASRGNSGNTIYF. The CDR3, as DNA: TGTGCCAGCCGAGGAAACTCTGGAAACACCATATATTTT.

V gene TRBV30 combines with J gene TRBJ2-1, with 9 nucleotides matching TRBD1. The CDR3 loop spans 14 amino acids. V lost 3 bases and J lost 3; bases outside the gene matches: 3. Germline values: CDR1 GTSNPN, CDR2 SVGIG (reference sequence). The CDR3 protein is CAWRGTGSYNEQFF. DNA of the CDR3: TGTGCCTGGAGAGGGACAGGGAGCTACAATGAGCAGTTCTTC.

This clone is labeled medium-sized. V gene TRBV6-8 combines with J gene TRBJ2-7, with 12 bases fitting TRBD2. After removal of 6 bases from V and 6 bases from J, the junction contained 6 bases not matched to a gene. The CDR3 sequence is 14 residues long. CDR1 is MNHGY, CDR2 SAAAGT, per germline. The CDR3 bases are TGTGCCAGCAGCGTGACTAGCGGGGGTGTCGAGCAGTACTTC. It is translated as CASSVTSGGVEQYF.

In this sample, this clone turned up once. J is TRBJ2-7 and V is TRBV28; D is uncertain. The CDR3 runs to 12 residues. The germline V gene encodes CDR1 MDHEN and CDR2 SYDVKM. Trimming pared 3 bases from V and 4 bases from J, leaving 7 bases between. CDR3 sequence reads: CASSFSQYEQYF. The DNA of the CDR3 is TGTGCCAGCAGTTTTAGCCAGTACGAGCAGTACTTC.